The clone carrying this T cell receptor beta chain was counted a few times. Its antigen remains unknown. CDR1 MNHEY and CDR2 SVGAGI come from the germline V gene. CDR3 size: 13 residues. V was pared by 6 bases and J by 5 bases, with 13 bases between. The data were taken from a study of T cell repertoires in cytomegalovirus infection. Study summary: Indications of both CMV infection and matching HLA type were provided by public TCR beta signatures.

TCRdb passed the reads through MiXCR, listing each CDR3 protein once. The data show about 240,000 distinct CDR3 sequences, approximately 6.7% seen once. Notes on the study in general: The cumulative frequency of public TCR beta families distinguished individuals who carried CMV together with the relevant HLA. HLA-C-restricted CMV-specific TCR beta clonotypes were dominant in the ex vivo response.

The chain carries TRBV6-5 and TRBJ1-2; possibly TRBD1 for D (5 bases). The sample taken for sequencing was PBMCs. This receptor was taken from a human donor in good health (CMV status not recorded). Some clones in this sample may be carry-over from other donors' samples. The CDR3 sequence is CASREGNLYGYTF. As DNA, the CDR3 is TGTGCCAGCAGGGAGGGGAATTTATATGGCTACACCTTC.